The entry that follows covers one TCR beta chain sequence. Trimming removed 3 bases at V and 8 bases at J, with 17 bases between. The CDR3 is 15 residues long. Germline V gene data show CDR1 as LNHNV and CDR2 as YYDKDF (reference sequence). All sequencing subjects had displayed CD8+CD57+ cell expansion on flow cytometry. Genomic DNA, the template, was used for profiling of the TCR beta VDJ and CDR3. TCRdb analysed the reads with MiXCR anew, one entry per CDR3 protein. The profile shows 200,000 to 250,000 distinct CDR3 sequences, 65% of them singletons. This sample is drawn from a study of CD8+CD57+ T cells in acquired aplastic anemia.

The material sequenced was sorted CD4+, CD8+, or CD8+CD57+ T cells (not recorded which) from PBMCs. The V call is TRBV15, the J call TRBJ2-1, with D possibly called TRBD1 or TRBD2 (5 bases each). The receptor was derived from a human donor with aplastic anemia. The CDR3 DNA sequence: TGTGCCACCAGCAGCTCCAGCTCACCGGGGCATGAGCAGTTCTTC. Its protein is CATSSSSSPGHEQFF.